One and the same sample provided the 28 T cell receptor beta chains below, sequenced in a study of cytomegalovirus exposure and HLA in healthy donors. The PCR had 60 Vbeta and 13 Jbeta primers. Measured with immunoSEQ multiplex PCR; TCRdb has only the in-frame clones, and not every one. The top ten hold around a tenth of the sample, which has more than 50,000 clones, less than 90% seen once. Sequencing was carried out using PBMCs. These receptor sequences come from a female donor in good health and CMV-seronegative.

The chain's CDR3 is CASSSTSGQGRNTIYF. In nucleotides, the CDR3 is TGTGCCAGCAGCTCCACCTCTGGACAGGGTCGAAACACCATATATTTT. J is TRBJ1-3 and V is TRBV7-9; the match to TRBD1 covers 8 bases. The CDR3 runs 16 residues. CDR1 SEHNR and CDR2 FQNEAQ come from the germline V gene (reference sequence). The V and J ends lost 4 bases and 5 bases, in that order; junction bases with no gene match: 10.

The CDR3 nucleotides read TGCGCCAGCAGCTCACTAGCGGCGAACACCGGGGAGCTGTTTTTT. Translated, it gives CASSSLAANTGELFF. The V call is TRBV5-1, the J call TRBJ2-2, with 8 bases matching TRBD2. The CDR3 has 15 amino acids. The V and J ends lost 3 bases and 0 bases, in that order; junction bases with no gene match: 1. Germline loops: CDR1 SGHRS, CDR2 YFSETQ.

This chain connects TRBV7-2 to TRBJ2-3; 10 nucleotides agree with TRBD2. This CDR3 has 17 residues. V gave up 0 bases and J gave up 1 base; unmatched junction bases: 4. The germline gives CDR1 SGHTA, CDR2 FQGNSA. CDR3 DNA: TGTGCCAGCAGCTTAGCACCAGGACTAGCGGGCACAGATACGCAGTATTTT. Its protein is CASSLAPGLAGTDTQYF.

V and J are TRBV27 and TRBJ2-3; TRBD1 matches at 8 bases. The CDR3 length is 12 residues. The V and J ends lost 6 bases and 4 bases, in that order; junction bases with no gene match: 0. Germline V CDR1 and CDR2: MNHEY, SMNVEV (reference sequence). This CDR3 is CASRDRADTQYF. Here the CDR3 DNA reads TGTGCCAGCAGGGACAGGGCAGATACGCAGTATTTT.

CDR3: CSVDLAGGLLRNEQFF. CDR3 DNA: TGCAGCGTTGACCTAGCGGGGGGGCTATTGAGAAATGAGCAGTTCTTC. This chain uses TRBV29-1 with TRBJ2-1, with TRBD2 identical over 12 bases. Germline loops: CDR1 SQVTM, CDR2 ANQGSEA. V lost 3 bases, J lost 7 bases, and 10 bases stayed unmatched. The CDR3 covers 16 residues.

By share of the sample, this clone is medium-sized. The genes are TRBV30 and TRBJ2-2, with 9 bases matching TRBD2. Unmatched junction bases numbered 7, after V lost 2 bases and J lost 6 bases. The CDR3 totals 15 residues. Germline V gene data show CDR1 as GTSNPN and CDR2 as SVGIG (reference sequence). CDR3 sequence: CAWSRLAGEPGELFF. The CDR3 region has the DNA TGTGCCTGGAGTCGTTTAGCGGGAGAACCCGGGGAGCTGTTTTTT.

The chain uses TRBV5-1 and TRBJ2-7; D is possibly TRBD2 (5 bases). Trimming pared 0 bases from V and 5 bases from J, leaving 12 bases between. Germline values: CDR1 SGHRS, CDR2 YFSETQ. This CDR3 region has 14 residues. The CDR3: CASSLEVMRDEQYF. As DNA, the CDR3 is TGCGCCAGCAGCTTGGAAGTTATGAGGGACGAGCAGTACTTC.

In its sample, this clone was seen a few times. This rearrangement joins TRBV9 to TRBJ2-5, with D maybe TRBD1 (6 bases). Trimming took off 2 bases at V and 2 bases at J, with 10 bases between the two ends. From germline, CDR1 is SGDLS and CDR2 YYNGEE. The CDR3 totals 14 residues. The CDR3 here is CASSVGTLQETQYF. Here the CDR3 DNA reads TGTGCCAGCAGCGTGGGGACATTGCAAGAGACCCAGTACTTC.

The chain uses TRBV19 and TRBJ1-2, with D perhaps TRBD1 (6 bases). Germline V gene sequence: CDR1 LNHDA, CDR2 SQIVND (reference sequence). This CDR3 spans 10 amino acids. Trimming took 9 bases from V and 8 from J, leaving 10 bases between them. CDR3 nucleotide sequence: TGTGCCAGGCCGGGGGGCGGCTACACCTTC. It codes for CARPGGGYTF.

This clone was detected a few times. This sequence joins TRBV6-1 and TRBJ2-7; TRBD2 matches at 10 bases. V dropped 6 bases and J dropped 7; count of bases not matched to a gene: 12. Germline V gene lookup returns CDR1 MNHNS and CDR2 SASEGT. The CDR3 extends over 15 amino acids. The CDR3 nucleotides read TGTGCCAGCAGAACTAGCGGGGAGTTGAGTAAGGAGCAGTACTTC. It is translated as CASRTSGELSKEQYF.

The chain carries TRBV5-1 and TRBJ2-2, with TRBD1 matching over 10 bases. Germline V gene sequence: CDR1 SGHRS, CDR2 YFSETQ. The CDR3 length is 16 residues. Trimming at V came to 4 bases and at J to 3 bases, leaving 6 bases not matched to a gene. DNA of the CDR3: TGCGCCAGCAGCCCAACCGGGACAGGGGACACCGGGGAGCTGTTTTTT. This gives the protein CASSPTGTGDTGELFF.

The rearrangement links TRBV11-2 to TRBJ2-7; TRBD2 matches 9 bases. Germline V gives CDR1 SGHAT, CDR2 FQNNGV. Trimming took 4 bases from V and 4 from J; bases not matched to a gene: 2. The CDR3 consists of 13 residues. The CDR3 loop reads CASSSGLAYEQYF. CDR3 in DNA: TGTGCCAGCAGCTCGGGACTAGCTTACGAGCAGTACTTC.

The chain links TRBV19 to TRBJ2-7; 9 bases match TRBD1. CDR1 and CDR2 from the germline V gene are LNHDA and SQIVND (reference sequence). Trimming removed 5 bases from V and 1 base from J; junction bases left unmatched: 6. The CDR3 loop spans 15 amino acids. CDR3 sequence (DNA): TGTGCCAGTAGTGAATCCGGGACAGGGTCCTACGAGCAGTACTTC. Translated, it gives CASSESGTGSYEQYF.

The chain joins TRBV5-4 to TRBJ2-3; the match to TRBD2 covers 8 bases. There are 16 residues in the CDR3. After removal of 0 bases from V and 2 bases from J, the junction contained 5 bases not matched to a gene. The V gene's germline CDR1 is SGHNT and CDR2 YYREEE (reference sequence). CDR3 loop: CASSLDGGGPTDTQYF. The CDR3 bases are TGTGCCAGCAGCTTGGACGGGGGGGGCCCCACAGATACGCAGTATTTT.

The chain is built from TRBV2 and TRBJ2-1, with 7 bases lining up with TRBD2. After removal of 7 bases from V and 1 base from J, the junction contained 1 base not matched to a gene. The CDR3 runs 13 residues. The germline V gene has CDR1 SNHLY and CDR2 FYNNEI. CDR3 in DNA: TGTGCCAGCATCGGGGGGTCCTACAATGAGCAGTTCTTC. Amino acid sequence: CASIGGSYNEQFF. The full variable domain, in which reference TRBV2 and TRBJ2-1 provide the parts outside the CDR3, is EPEVTQTPSHQVTQMGQEVILRCVPISNHLYFYWYRQILGQKVEFLVSFYNNEISEKSEIFDDQFSVERPDGSNFTLKIRSTKLEDSAMYFCASIGGSYNEQFFGPGTRLTVL.

This clone occurred once. V is TRBV27 and J is TRBJ2-7, with 12 nucleotides matching TRBD2. This CDR3 contains 15 residues. The germline V gene encodes CDR1 MNHEY and CDR2 SMNVEV (reference sequence). Trimming removed 5 bases from V and 4 bases from J; junction bases left unmatched: 6. CDR3 protein: CASSLGLAGSYEQYF. In nucleotides, the CDR3 is TGTGCCAGCAGTCTAGGACTAGCGGGATCATACGAGCAGTACTTC.

This clone was counted a few times. The V and J genes are TRBV19 and TRBJ1-2; D call uncertain. V lost 6 bases and J lost 2, with 10 bases in between. The CDR3 runs 13 residues. In germline, CDR1 is LNHDA, CDR2 SQIVND (reference sequence). The CDR3: CASSPGWNYGYTF. The CDR3 DNA is TGTGCCAGTAGCCCGGGGTGGAACTATGGCTACACCTTC.

The V call is TRBV5-1, the J call TRBJ2-1; 10 bases fit TRBD1. With V trimmed by 5 bases and J by 8 bases, 10 bases remained unmatched. Germline V lookup: CDR1 SGHRS, CDR2 YFSETQ. The CDR3 loop spans 15 amino acids. The CDR3 reads CASRTDRGLTDEQFF. The CDR3 nucleotides are TGCGCCAGCAGAACAGACAGGGGGCTTACGGATGAGCAGTTCTTC.

The chain employs TRBV28 and TRBJ1-3, with 7 bases lining up with TRBD1. The CDR3 runs to 17 residues. Looked up from germline, CDR1 is MDHEN and CDR2 is SYDVKM. V shed 5 bases, J shed 0 bases, and the junction held 10 bases outside the gene matches. In nucleotides, the CDR3 is TGTGCCAGCAGTCCCTCGCCGGGACAGATCTCTGGAAACACCATATATTTT. As protein: CASSPSPGQISGNTIYF.

This chain links TRBV27 with TRBJ2-7; TRBD1 is a possible D gene (6 bases). V lost 0 bases to trimming and J lost 7 bases, with 10 bases between them. The V gene's germline CDR1 is MNHEY and CDR2 SMNVEV (reference sequence). The CDR3 consists of 13 residues. The DNA for the CDR3 is TGTGCCAGCAGTTTATCAGGGGGAAGGGAGCAGTACTTC. Amino acids: CASSLSGGREQYF.

V usage is TRBV11-2 and J usage is TRBJ2-5; a weak D match, TRBD2 (6 bases). Looked up from germline, CDR1 is SGHAT and CDR2 is FQNNGV. This CDR3 spans 15 amino acids. The V and J ends lost 1 base and 5 bases respectively, with 14 bases between them. The CDR3 region is CASSLALFGGETQYF. The CDR3 bases are TGTGCCAGCAGCTTAGCCCTATTTGGGGGGGAGACCCAGTACTTC.

The chain recombines TRBV7-9 with TRBJ2-1; 7 nucleotides align to TRBD2. V trimming: 10 bases; J trimming: 7 bases; junction bases outside the gene matches: 19. CDR1 is SEHNR, CDR2 FQNEAQ, per germline (reference sequence). The CDR3 has 16 amino acids. CDR3 bases: TGTGCCACAGCGGGATACTCGACTAGCTCGAATAATGAGCAGTTCTTC. It specifies CATAGYSTSSNNEQFF.

The chain joins TRBV9 to TRBJ1-5; TRBD1 might be the D (6 bases). In germline, CDR1 is SGDLS, CDR2 YYNGEE. The CDR3 spans 18 residues. Between the trimmed V and J ends, which lost 0 bases and 3 bases, there was a span of 19 bases. This CDR3 is CASSVEVGATEINQPQHF. The CDR3 nucleotides read TGTGCCAGCAGCGTAGAGGTGGGGGCGACAGAGATCAATCAGCCCCAGCATTTT. Full variable domain (rest looked up from reference TRBV9 and TRBJ1-5): DSGVTQTPKHLITATGQRVTLRCSPRSGDLSVYWYQQSLDQGLQFLIQYYNGEERAKGNILERFSAQQFPDLHSELNLSSLELGDSALYFCASSVEVGATEINQPQHFGDGTRLSIL.

This chain connects TRBV5-6 to TRBJ2-3; the D gene is possibly TRBD2 (6 bases). Per the germline V gene, CDR1 is SGHDT and CDR2 is YYEEEE. V shed 3 bases and J shed 3 bases, with 8 bases lying between them. The CDR3 is 13 residues long. The CDR3 sequence is CASSWGVTDTQYF. The CDR3 DNA follows: TGTGCCAGCAGCTGGGGGGTTACAGATACGCAGTATTTT.

This clone was seen only once. V usage is TRBV9 and J usage is TRBJ2-1; 11 positions match TRBD2. Per germline, CDR1 SGDLS and CDR2 YYNGEE. V gave up 3 bases and J gave up 5 bases; unmatched junction bases: 19. CDR3 length: 20 amino acids. The CDR3 loop reads CASSGDSGLADGPRNNEQFF. The CDR3 DNA reads as TGTGCCAGCAGCGGGGACTCGGGACTAGCGGACGGACCCCGCAACAATGAGCAGTTCTTC.

The chain has TRBV9 and TRBJ2-7; 9 positions agree with TRBD2. In germline, CDR1 is SGDLS, CDR2 YYNGEE. The CDR3 totals 15 residues. Unmatched junction bases numbered 4, after V lost 0 bases and J lost 3 bases. In nucleotides, the CDR3 is TGTGCCAGCAGCGTAGGGGTAGCGGGAGTCTACGAGCAGTACTTC. Amino acid sequence: CASSVGVAGVYEQYF.

V gene TRBV6-1 combines with J gene TRBJ2-4, with 7 positions matching TRBD2. The germline V gene has CDR1 MNHNS and CDR2 SASEGT. The CDR3 consists of 14 residues. Trimming cost V 1 base and J 8 bases; bases outside gene matches: 5. The CDR3 DNA reads as TGTGCCAGCAGTGAAGGGGGGGGGTTGGACATTCAGTACTTC. Amino acids: CASSEGGGLDIQYF.

This rearrangement joins TRBV29-1 to TRBJ2-5, with 10 bases matching TRBD2. With 8 bases clipped from V and 4 bases from J, the junction kept 28 bases outside the gene matches. The CDR3 is 20 residues long. Germline V gene data show CDR1 as SQVTM and CDR2 as ANQGSEA. The CDR3 DNA sequence: TGCAGCTCCACTTCCAGGGGTTATGTGCTAGCGGGAGTTGTGGCAGAGACCCAGTACTTC. Residues: CSSTSRGYVLAGVVAETQYF.